This T cell receptor (beta chain) was documented in a study of identical twins. This clonotype came up many times. The antigen remains unidentified. TCRdb re-analysed the 5' RACE reads in MiXCR, keeping a single row per CDR3 protein. The sample shows a few hundred thousand distinct CDR3 sequences, 5.5% to 7.5% of them seen only once. CDR1 MNHEY and CDR2 SVGEGT come from the germline V gene. The CDR3 runs 13 residues. The ends were cut back, 3 bases at V and 4 bases at J, with 9 bases in the middle. Study-wide points: Out-of-frame alpha sequences common to twins were enriched for low generation probability.

These data were also reused for a study on T cells expressing NK-cell markers.

This clonotype was sampled from a young woman in good health. Sequenced material: CD8+ T cells sorted from blood. This chain joins TRBV6-2 or TRBV6-3 and TRBJ2-5; D ambiguous. CDR3 region: CASSYALGETQYF. CDR3 coding DNA: TGTGCCAGCAGTTATGCCCTAGGAGAGACCCAGTACTTC.